This entry lists 9 T cell receptor beta chains sequenced from one sample in a study of beta chain features in type 1 diabetes. Study outcomes and limitations: Within each of all four CD4+ subsets, Type 1 diabetes patients had TCRB CDR3s that were moderately but significantly shorter.

Expressed TCRB transcripts were sequenced because the isolated RNA had all been reverse transcribed beforehand. TCRdb keeps only in-frame clones here, not all; method: immunoSEQ multiplex PCR. The sample has 500,000 to 800,000 clones; 12% are singletons. These receptors' targets are unknown. Material for sequencing was naive CD4+ T cells from blood. The source of these receptors is a man aged 25-45 years with type 1 diabetes.

This clone was picked up a small number of times. The rearrangement uses TRBV9 and TRBJ1-2; the D is unclear. This CDR3 comprises 13 residues. Per germline, CDR1 SGDLS and CDR2 YYNGEE. V was pared by 3 bases and J by 4 bases, with 10 bases between. The CDR3 loop is CASSALASYGYTF. In DNA, the CDR3 is TGTGCCAGCAGCGCCCTAGCGAGCTATGGCTACACCTTC.

This clone was counted a few times. This chain joins TRBV29-1 and TRBJ2-1; D gene ambiguous. The V gene's germline CDR1 is SQVTM and CDR2 ANQGSEA. The CDR3 runs to 14 residues. V was pared by 2 bases and J by 2 bases, with 10 bases between. DNA for the CDR3: TGCAGCGTTGAACAACAGACTGCCTACAATGAGCAGTTCTTC. It encodes CSVEQQTAYNEQFF.

The V and J genes are TRBV18 and TRBJ1-1; D is undetermined. CDR1 KGHSH and CDR2 LQKENI come from the germline V gene. There are 15 residues in the CDR3. V was clipped by 8 bases and J by 0 bases, with 16 bases between them. The CDR3: CASRASAGMNTEAFF. The CDR3 nucleotides are TGTGCCAGCCGGGCCTCAGCAGGTATGAACACTGAAGCTTTCTTT.

This clone was counted a few times. The CDR3 spells CASQREADGYTF. CDR3 DNA sequence: TGTGCCTCTCAACGGGAGGCAGATGGCTACACCTTC. The chain employs TRBV30 and TRBJ1-2; D not resolved. V shed 7 bases and J shed 6 bases, with 15 bases lying between them. The CDR3 runs to 12 residues. The germline V gene encodes CDR1 GTSNPN and CDR2 SVGIG (reference sequence).

This clone occurred a few times. The chain recombines TRBV18 with TRBJ2-3; D may be TRBD1 or TRBD2 (5 bases each). The CDR3 totals 14 residues. V was clipped by 1 base and J by 1 base, with 6 bases between them. CDR1 is KGHSH and CDR2 is LQKENI in the germline V gene. CDR3 sequence (DNA): TGTGCCAGCTCACCACGAGGGGGCACAGATACGCAGTATTTT. Residues: CASSPRGGTDTQYF.

The CDR3 DNA sequence: TGCGCCAGCAGCGCCGTCGGTATGGAGACCCAGTACTTC. Amino acids: CASSAVGMETQYF. This chain connects TRBV5-1 to TRBJ2-5; no definite D call. Germline loops: CDR1 SGHRS, CDR2 YFSETQ. The CDR3 contains 13 residues. V was trimmed by 4 bases and J by 5 bases, leaving 12 bases between them.

The gene calls are TRBV7-6 and TRBJ2-1; D is perhaps TRBD1 (5 bases). The CDR3 loop spans 18 amino acids. V shed 1 base and J shed 0 bases, with 16 bases lying between them. Germline CDR1 is SGHVS and CDR2 is FNYEAQ. CDR3 loop: CASSLVPTALISYNEQFF. The CDR3 DNA follows: TGTGCCAGCAGCTTAGTCCCGACAGCCCTTATCTCCTACAATGAGCAGTTCTTC.

This clone has more than one count but fewer than ten. The chain carries TRBV4-2 and TRBJ2-3, with 15 bases identical to TRBD2. Unmatched junction bases numbered 9, after V lost 2 bases and J lost 3 bases. This CDR3 spans 19 amino acids. Germline CDR1 is LGHNA and CDR2 is YNFKEQ. The CDR3 bases are TGTGCCAGCAGCCAATCCGGGACTAGCGGGGGGCTGTGGACAGATACGCAGTATTTT. Residues: CASSQSGTSGGLWTDTQYF.

In this sample, this clone turned up a few times. The rearrangement links TRBV4-3 to TRBJ2-7; 12 nucleotides line up with TRBD1. V gave up 4 bases and J gave up 3 bases; unmatched junction bases: 4. This CDR3 has 15 amino acids. The germline V gene encodes CDR1 LGHNA and CDR2 YSLEER. The CDR3: CASSPRDRGLYEQYF. The CDR3 region has the DNA TGCGCCAGCAGCCCCCGGGACAGGGGGCTCTACGAGCAGTACTTC.